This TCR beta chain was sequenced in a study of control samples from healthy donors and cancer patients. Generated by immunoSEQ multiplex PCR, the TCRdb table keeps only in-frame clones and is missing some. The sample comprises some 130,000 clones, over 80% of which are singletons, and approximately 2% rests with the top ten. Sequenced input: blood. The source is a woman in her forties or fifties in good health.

CDR3 DNA sequence: TGTGCCTGGAGTGTAGTACCAAACAGGGCGTACTTC. It is translated as CAWSVVPNRAYF. The chain couples TRBV30 to TRBJ2-7; possible D gene TRBD1, 6 bases. This CDR3 is built from 12 residues. Germline CDR1 reads GTSNPN; CDR2 reads SVGIG (reference sequence). V was trimmed by 0 bases and J by 12 bases, leaving 15 bases between them.